Sequencing of this T cell receptor beta chain was carried out in a study of identical twins. After template switching added a universal primer site, the resulting cDNA carried unique molecular identifiers. TCRdb ran MiXCR on the 5' RACE reads and lists one entry per CDR3 protein. The data show 690,000 or so distinct CDR3 sequences, around 6% seen once. A few counts support this clonotype. The antigen is undetermined. Overall study results and limits: Clonotypes of the beta chain that were abundant in cord blood carried fewer insertions (memory repertoires showed none). For out-of-frame alpha sequences shared by twins, low generation probability was in excess.

V lost 2 bases and J 1 base, leaving 17 bases between the germline ends. The CDR3 sequence is 16 residues long. Germline V gene lookup returns CDR1 DFQATT and CDR2 SNEGSKA (reference sequence). This clonotype was sampled from a man aged 18 to 35 in good health. The gene calls are TRBV20-1 and TRBJ1-1, with a possible D match to TRBD1 (5 bases). The sequenced material came from naive T cells sorted from blood. The DNA for the CDR3 is TGCAGTGCTAGAACAAAGGGAGGGGTAGGGAACACTGAAGCTTTCTTT. Amino acids: CSARTKGGVGNTEAFF.